These T cell receptor beta chains were read from a single sample in a study of T cells in Graves' hyperthyroidism and ophthalmopathy. TCRdb reprocessed the multiplex PCR reads via MiXCR and lists one record per CDR3 protein. The sample shows 490,000 or so distinct CDR3 sequences, more than 15% of them seen only once. The sample was blood. Receptors originate from a woman in her thirties with Graves' ophthalmopathy. CDR3s include the opening cysteine and the closing phenylalanine or tryptophan. The D gene is left open where the match is weak. Part of the rows lack a size; the others show once, few, many or a class for expanded clones.

CDR3 DNA,CDR3 protein,J gene,V gene,clone size,D gene,CDR3 length
TGTGCCAGCAGCTTCAACTTCCAAGAGACCCAGTACTTC,CASSFNFQETQYF,TRBJ2-5,TRBV7-7,many,NA,13
TGCGCCAGCAGCCAAGAAGAGGGGAGAGGTGGCTACACCTTC,CASSQEEGRGGYTF,TRBJ1-2,TRBV4-1,many,NA,14
TGTGCCAGCAGCCGGAGCGCTGGACCGGAGACCCAGTACTTC,CASSRSAGPETQYF,TRBJ2-5,TRBV7-2,few,NA,14
TGCGCCAGCAGCCAAGCCCGGGGGACAGGGGACGAAAAACTGTTTTTT,CASSQARGTGDEKLFF,TRBJ1-4,TRBV4-3,NA,TRBD1,16
TGCAGCGTTGTGCCAGGGCTACACACAGATACGCAGTATTTT,CSVVPGLHTDTQYF,TRBJ2-3,TRBV29-1,few,NA,14
TGTGCCAGCAGCCCCAGGCGGGGACTAGCGGGAATTCAAAGCACAGATACGCAGTATTTT,CASSPRRGLAGIQSTDTQYF,TRBJ2-3,TRBV7-9,many,TRBD2,20
TGTGCCAGCAGTAGAGGGGGGCCCTACGAGCAGTACTTC,CASSRGGPYEQYF,TRBJ2-7,TRBV28,many,NA,13
TGTGCCAGCAATGGACTAGCGGGAACCGGGGAGCTGTTTTTT,CASNGLAGTGELFF,TRBJ2-2,TRBV6-1,many,TRBD2,14
TGCAGTGCCAATATTGGACTAGTAGCCTCCTACGAGCAGTACTTC,CSANIGLVASYEQYF,TRBJ2-7,TRBV20-1,many,TRBD2,15
TGTGCCAGCTCACCCCCGGGACTGGTAAATTCACCCCTCCACTTT,CASSPPGLVNSPLHF,TRBJ1-6,TRBV18,NA,NA,15
TGTGCCAGCAGCCAAGATGGGGTTGCAGGCAATGAGCAGTTCTTC,CASSQDGVAGNEQFF,TRBJ2-1,TRBV3-1,many,NA,15
TGTGCCAGCAGCTTGGACAGGGGATTCACAGATACGCAGTATTTT,CASSLDRGFTDTQYF,TRBJ2-3,TRBV5-4,few,TRBD1,15
TGTGCCAGCAGCGTAGATGGACCTGGTGAGCAGTTCTTC,CASSVDGPGEQFF,TRBJ2-1,TRBV9,NA,NA,13
TGTGCCAGCAGTTTAGAGGGTTTTCCCTTCTATGGCTACACCTTC,CASSLEGFPFYGYTF,TRBJ1-2,TRBV28,many,NA,15
TGTGCCTGGGGGGAAGGGGCGGTAAGCACAGATACGCAGTATTTT,CAWGEGAVSTDTQYF,TRBJ2-3,TRBV30,many,NA,15
TGCGCCAGCAGAGCGGGAGTCTACAATGAGCAGTTCTTC,CASRAGVYNEQFF,TRBJ2-1,TRBV5-1,many,TRBD2,13
TGCAGCGTTGGGGAAGATAGCGGATACGAGCAGTTCTTC,CSVGEDSGYEQFF,TRBJ2-1,TRBV29-1,many,NA,13
TGTGCCAGTAGTCGGACTAGCGGCCTCACCGGGGAGCTGTTTTTT,CASSRTSGLTGELFF,TRBJ2-2,TRBV19,NA,TRBD2,15
TGTGCCAGTAGGTCCGGACTAGCGGGAGTCAATGAGCAGTTCTTC,CASRSGLAGVNEQFF,TRBJ2-1,TRBV19,NA,TRBD2,15
TGCAGCGTTGTCCCCAGAACCTCCCCAGATACGCAGTATTTT,CSVVPRTSPDTQYF,TRBJ2-3,TRBV29-1,NA,NA,14
TGTGCCAGCAGCTCTCAGGGGCTTCCGGGGGAGCAGTTCTTC,CASSSQGLPGEQFF,TRBJ2-1,TRBV5-6,NA,NA,14
TGTGCCACCAGCAGAGATTGGGACAGGAGCAATCAGCCCCAGCATTTT,CATSRDWDRSNQPQHF,TRBJ1-5,TRBV15,few,TRBD1,16
TGTGCCAGCAGCTTAAGGGGGGGCCATCCGCAAGAGACCCAGTACTTC,CASSLRGGHPQETQYF,TRBJ2-5,TRBV7-3,few,NA,16
TGTGCCAGCAGCTCAGAGTACAATGAGCAGTTCTTC,CASSSEYNEQFF,TRBJ2-1,TRBV11-1,many,NA,12
TGTGCCAGCTCACCACCGGCAGGTTGGGAGACCCAGTACTTC,CASSPPAGWETQYF,TRBJ2-5,TRBV18,many,NA,14
TGCAGCGTTGAGAGCGGGAGTGGCTACGAGCAGTACTTC,CSVESGSGYEQYF,TRBJ2-7,TRBV29-1,few,TRBD2,13
TGTGCCACCAGTGGTACCGGGACAGGGGATGACGGGGAGCTGTTTTTT,CATSGTGTGDDGELFF,TRBJ2-2,TRBV24-1,NA,TRBD1,16
TGTGCCAGCAGGGTTAGCGGGAGGGGCGAGCAGTACTTC,CASRVSGRGEQYF,TRBJ2-7,TRBV28,NA,TRBD2,13
TGTGCCAGCTCACGAGAGACCCAGTACTTC,CASSRETQYF,TRBJ2-5,TRBV28,many,NA,10
TGTGCCAGCAGACGGGACGGTGGGACTGAAGCTTTCTTT,CASRRDGGTEAFF,TRBJ1-1,TRBV6-2/TRBV6-3,NA,NA,13
TGTGCCAGCAGCTCCCCGGGATTAGCCAAAAACATTCAGTACTTC,CASSSPGLAKNIQYF,TRBJ2-4,TRBV11-2,NA,NA,15
TGTGCCAGTAGCTTCACCGGGACTAGGGACTACGAGCAGTACTTC,CASSFTGTRDYEQYF,TRBJ2-7,TRBV19,few,TRBD2,15
TGTGCCAGCAGCCGTCCGTCGGGCGGGGTCCTTGAAGCTTTCTTT,CASSRPSGGVLEAFF,TRBJ1-1,TRBV7-8,many,NA,15
TGTGCCAGTAAGCAGGCCGTCGGGGGGACTGAAGCTTTCTTT,CASKQAVGGTEAFF,TRBJ1-1,TRBV19,many,NA,14
TGTGCCAGCAGTTTAGGGTGGGGGGGCTCTGAAGCTTTCTTT,CASSLGWGGSEAFF,TRBJ1-1,TRBV27,NA,NA,14
TGCGCCAGCAAGGGCAGGGGCTATTACAATGAGCAGTTCTTC,CASKGRGYYNEQFF,TRBJ2-1,TRBV4-1,few,NA,14
TGTGCCAGCAGCGTTAAAACAGGGGCAAACACTGAAGCTTTCTTT,CASSVKTGANTEAFF,TRBJ1-1,TRBV7-6,few,TRBD1,15
TGTGCCAGCAGTTTCAGGGGGTTGGGCTACACCTTC,CASSFRGLGYTF,TRBJ1-2,TRBV28,NA,TRBD1,12
TGCGCCAGCCGCTATACTAGCGGAGGTACCTACGAGCAGTACTTC,CASRYTSGGTYEQYF,TRBJ2-7,TRBV4-3,NA,TRBD2,15
TGCAGTGCTGGGGACGGGACTTCCCCACTATACGAGCAGTACTTC,CSAGDGTSPLYEQYF,TRBJ2-7,TRBV20-1,many,NA,15